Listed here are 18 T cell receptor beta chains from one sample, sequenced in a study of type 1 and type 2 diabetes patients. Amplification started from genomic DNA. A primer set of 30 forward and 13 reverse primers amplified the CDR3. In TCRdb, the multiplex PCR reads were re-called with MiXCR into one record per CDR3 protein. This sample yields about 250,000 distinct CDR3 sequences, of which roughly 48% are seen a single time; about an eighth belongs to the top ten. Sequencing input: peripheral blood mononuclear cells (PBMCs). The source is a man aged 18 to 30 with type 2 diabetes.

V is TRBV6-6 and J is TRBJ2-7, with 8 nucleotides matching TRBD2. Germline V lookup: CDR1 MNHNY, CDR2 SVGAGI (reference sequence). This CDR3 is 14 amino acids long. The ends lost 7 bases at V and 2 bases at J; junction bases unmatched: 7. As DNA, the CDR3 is TGTGCCAGCACCCACTTAGCGGGAACCTACGAGCAGTACTTC. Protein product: CASTHLAGTYEQYF.

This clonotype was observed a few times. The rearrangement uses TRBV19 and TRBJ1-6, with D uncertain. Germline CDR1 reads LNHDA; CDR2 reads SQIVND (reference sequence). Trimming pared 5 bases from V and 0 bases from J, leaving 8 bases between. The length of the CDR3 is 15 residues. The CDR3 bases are TGTGCCAGTAGTTGGGGAAACTCCTATAATTCACCCCTCCACTTT. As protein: CASSWGNSYNSPLHF.

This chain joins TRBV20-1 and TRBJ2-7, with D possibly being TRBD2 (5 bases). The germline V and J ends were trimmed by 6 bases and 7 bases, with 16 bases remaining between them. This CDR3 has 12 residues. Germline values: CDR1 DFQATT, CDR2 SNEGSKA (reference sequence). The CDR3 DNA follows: TGCAGTGCAGAGGACGAACCGGGGGAGCAGTACTTC. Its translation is CSAEDEPGEQYF.

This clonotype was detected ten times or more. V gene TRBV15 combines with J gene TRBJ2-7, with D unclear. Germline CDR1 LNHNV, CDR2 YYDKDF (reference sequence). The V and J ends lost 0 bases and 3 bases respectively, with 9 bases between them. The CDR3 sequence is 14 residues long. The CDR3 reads CATSRDNGDYEQYF. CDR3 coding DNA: TGTGCCACCAGCAGAGACAACGGTGACTACGAGCAGTACTTC.

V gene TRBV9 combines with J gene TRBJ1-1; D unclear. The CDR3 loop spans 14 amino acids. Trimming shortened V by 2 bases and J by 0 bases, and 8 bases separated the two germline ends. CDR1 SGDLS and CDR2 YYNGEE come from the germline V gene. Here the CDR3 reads CASSVGEVNTEAFF. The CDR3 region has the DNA TGTGCCAGCAGCGTCGGGGAGGTGAACACTGAAGCTTTCTTT.

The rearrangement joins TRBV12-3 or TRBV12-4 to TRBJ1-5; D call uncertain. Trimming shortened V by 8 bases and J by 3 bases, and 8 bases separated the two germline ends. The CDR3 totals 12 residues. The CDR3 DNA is TGTGCCAGCGGACGACTCAATCAGCCCCAGCATTTT. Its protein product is CASGRLNQPQHF.

For the CDR3, the DNA is TGTGCCTGTAGGGGACAGGGATTTTCTCAGCCCCAGCATTTT. Amino acid sequence: CACRGQGFSQPQHF. This sequence joins TRBV30 and TRBJ1-5, with 9 bases aligning to TRBD1. Germline loops: CDR1 GTSNPN, CDR2 SVGIG (reference sequence). V lost 6 bases to trimming and J lost 6 bases; unmatched junction nucleotides: 9. CDR3 size: 14 residues.

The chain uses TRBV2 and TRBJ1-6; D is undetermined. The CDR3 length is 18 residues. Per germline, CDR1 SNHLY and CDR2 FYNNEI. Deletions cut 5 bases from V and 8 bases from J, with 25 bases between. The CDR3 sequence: CASSLGHGLQDLDSPLHF. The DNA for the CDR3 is TGTGCCAGCAGTTTAGGCCACGGCCTCCAGGACCTCGATTCACCCCTCCACTTT.

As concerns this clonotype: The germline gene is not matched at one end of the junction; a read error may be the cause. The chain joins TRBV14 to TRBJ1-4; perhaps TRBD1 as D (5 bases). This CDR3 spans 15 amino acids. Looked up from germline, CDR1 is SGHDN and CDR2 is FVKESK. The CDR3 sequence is CARSQGEYSNEKLFF. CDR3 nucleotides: TGTGCCAGAAGCCAAGGGGAGTATTCTAATGAAAAACTGTTTTTT. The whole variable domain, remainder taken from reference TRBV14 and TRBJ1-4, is EAGVTQFPSHSVIEKGQTVTLRCDPISGHDNLYWYRRVMGKEIKFLLHFVKESKQDESGMPNNRFLAERTGGTYSTLKVQPAELEDSGVYFCARSQGEYSNEKLFFGSGTQLSVL.

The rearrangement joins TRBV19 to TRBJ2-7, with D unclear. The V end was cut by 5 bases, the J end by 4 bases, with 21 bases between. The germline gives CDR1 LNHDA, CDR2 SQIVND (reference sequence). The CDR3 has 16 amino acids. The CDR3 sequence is CASSPSRHLLVYEQYF. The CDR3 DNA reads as TGTGCCAGTAGTCCCTCGAGACACCTACTCGTGTACGAGCAGTACTTC.

The CDR3 here is CASSIALLTGDGYTF. The DNA of the CDR3 is TGTGCCAGTAGTATCGCACTCCTAACAGGGGACGGCTACACCTTC. The rearrangement uses TRBV19 and TRBJ1-2; TRBD1 agrees at 7 bases. This CDR3 is built from 15 residues. Germline CDR1 LNHDA, CDR2 SQIVND (reference sequence). The junction had 12 bases not matched to a gene; V was cut back by 3 bases and J by 8 bases.

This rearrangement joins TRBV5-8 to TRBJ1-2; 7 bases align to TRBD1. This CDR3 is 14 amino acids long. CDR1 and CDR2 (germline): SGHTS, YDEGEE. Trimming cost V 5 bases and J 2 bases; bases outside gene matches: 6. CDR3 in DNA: TGTGCCAGCAGTTTCGACAGGGTGAACTATGGCTACACCTTC. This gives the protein CASSFDRVNYGYTF.

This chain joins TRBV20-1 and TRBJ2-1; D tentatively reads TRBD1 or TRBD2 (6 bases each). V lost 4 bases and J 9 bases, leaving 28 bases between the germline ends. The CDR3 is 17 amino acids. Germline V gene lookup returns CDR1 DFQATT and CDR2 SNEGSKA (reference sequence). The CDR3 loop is CSATGAIMRRSPIEQFF. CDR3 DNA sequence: TGCAGTGCTACGGGGGCCATAATGCGACGATCCCCAATTGAGCAGTTCTTC.

DNA of the CDR3: TGTGCCAGCAGAAGATCGACAGGGTATAGCAATCAGCCCCAGCATTTT. Amino acids: CASRRSTGYSNQPQHF. The V gene is TRBV6-1, the J gene TRBJ1-5, with 7 bases matching TRBD1. The germline gives CDR1 MNHNS, CDR2 SASEGT. Losses at the gene ends were 6 bases for V and 0 bases for J; bases not matched to a gene: 8. There are 16 residues in the CDR3.

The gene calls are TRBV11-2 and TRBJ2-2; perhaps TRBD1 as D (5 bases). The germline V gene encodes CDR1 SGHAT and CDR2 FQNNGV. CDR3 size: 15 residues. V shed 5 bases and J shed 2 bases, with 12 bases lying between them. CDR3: CASSPTTVNTGELFF. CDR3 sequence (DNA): TGTGCCAGCAGCCCGACGACAGTTAACACCGGGGAGCTGTTTTTT.

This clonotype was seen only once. CDR3 coding DNA: TGTGCCAGCAATATGAGGACAGGGACCCGCGAGCAGTACTTC. Amino acids: CASNMRTGTREQYF. This chain joins TRBV2 and TRBJ2-7, with 8 bases aligning to TRBD1. The CDR3 is 14 amino acids. The V segment lost 7 bases and the J segment 6 bases; nucleotides outside the gene matches: 11. CDR1 is SNHLY, CDR2 FYNNEI, per germline.

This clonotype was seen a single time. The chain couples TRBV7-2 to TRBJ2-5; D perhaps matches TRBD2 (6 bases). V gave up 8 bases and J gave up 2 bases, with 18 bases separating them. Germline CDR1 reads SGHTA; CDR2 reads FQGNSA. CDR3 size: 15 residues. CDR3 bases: TGTGCCAGCCGGAGGGGCGGCGGGGAACAAGAGACCCAGTACTTC. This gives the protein CASRRGGGEQETQYF.

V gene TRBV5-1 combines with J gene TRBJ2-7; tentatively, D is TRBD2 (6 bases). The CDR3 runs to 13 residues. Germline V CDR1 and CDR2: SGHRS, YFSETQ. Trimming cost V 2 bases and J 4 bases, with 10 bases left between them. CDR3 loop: CASSFGTEYEQYF. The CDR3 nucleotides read TGCGCCAGCAGCTTCGGGACTGAATACGAGCAGTACTTC. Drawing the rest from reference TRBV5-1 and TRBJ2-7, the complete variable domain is KAGVTQTPRYLIKTRGQQVTLSCSPISGHRSVSWYQQTPGQGLQFLFEYFSETQRNKGNFPGRFSGRQFSNSRSEMNVSTLELGDSALYLCASSFGTEYEQYFGPGTRLTVT.